The 13 T cell receptor beta chains in this list originate from one sample, sequenced in a study of tumor-infiltrating lymphocytes in primary liver carcinoma (TCRdb year 2017). The sequencer was an Illumina HiSeq 2500. Starting from about 500 ng total RNA, TCRbeta-specific cDNA was produced by reverse transcription with a constant-region primer and ProtoScript II reverse transcriptase. TCRbeta libraries were built with three nested multiplex PCR rounds, a slightly modified ARM-PCR procedure. Multiplex TRBV1-TRBV30 forward primers and a Cbeta reverse primer were used in the first two PCR rounds, each of which was run for around 10 cycles. TCRdb took the public reads, trimmed them with fastp at Q25, ran MiXCR for clone calling and kept in-frame beta chains. Every distinct CDR3 protein forms one entry, paired with its most common genes and DNA. This sample has some 180,000 distinct CDR3 sequences in its table, and around four fifths of those were observed once. The top ten hold roughly 20% of the sample.

Total RNA and DNA were co-extracted from around 20-30 mg of bulk tissue with the AllPrep DNA/RNA mini kit, without cell sorting. The sequencing input was tumor tissue from primary liver carcinoma. These receptors were taken from a man between 35 and 55 years old with primary liver carcinoma and hepatitis B virus infection.

This clonotype was seen ten or more times. The chain combines TRBV29-1 with TRBJ2-2; no definite D call. Germline V gene data show CDR1 as SQVTM and CDR2 as ANQGSEA. The CDR3 has 13 amino acids. V was pared by 4 bases and J by 2 bases, with 8 bases between. CDR3 amino acids: CSVVGSNTGELFF. The CDR3 bases are TGCAGCGTTGTTGGCAGTAACACCGGGGAGCTGTTTTTT.

Details on this clonotype: Relative to the germline gene, one junction end is altered; a read error may explain this. This chain connects TRBV28 to TRBJ2-7; D may be TRBD2 (5 bases). CDR3 length equals 16 residues. CDR1 and CDR2 from the germline V gene are MDHEN and SYDVKM. Here the CDR3 reads CASSLRLWVRTYEQYF. The DNA for the CDR3 is TGTGCCAGCAGTCTAAGACTATGGGTCCGAACCTATGAGCAGTACTTC.

Comments on this clonotype: A single base separates this from a much larger clone, so it may be a read error. The chain uses TRBV5-1 and TRBJ2-1; D is possibly TRBD2 (6 bases). CDR1 SGHRS and CDR2 YFSETQ come from the germline V gene. The CDR3 is made up of 12 amino acids. The CDR3 here is CAGSLYSGEQLF. CDR3 in DNA: TGCGCCGGCAGCTTGTATAGCGGTGAGCAGTTATTC.

As to this clonotype: Since a much larger clone is just one base distant, this may be a read error. This chain uses TRBV5-1 with TRBJ1-1, with 9 bases matching TRBD1. This CDR3 has 15 residues. Germline-derived CDR1 and CDR2 are SGHRS and YFSETQ. The CDR3 nucleotides read TGCGCCAACAGCACCGGACAGGGGAGGGGCACTGAAGCTTTCTTT. The encoded protein is CANSTGQGRGTEAFF.

With regard to this clonotype: One end of the junction is discordant with germline, which a read error may explain. This chain connects TRBV25-1 to TRBJ2-5, with a tentative D call TRBD1 (6 bases). Germline CDR1 is MGHDK and CDR2 is SYGVNS. This CDR3 has 16 residues. CDR3 sequence: CASRSWDQGLQVTQYF. Written as DNA, the CDR3 is TGTGCCAGCAGATCGTGGGACCAGGGGCTTCAAGTGACCCAGTACTTC.

As to this clonotype: This clone may be a read error of a much larger clone one base away. The chain employs TRBV28 and TRBJ2-7; D unclear. The CDR3 loop spans 13 amino acids. CDR1 and CDR2 (germline): MDHEN, SYDVKM. The CDR3 nucleotides read TGTGTCAGCAGTTTAAGACCAGGCTACGAGCAGTACTTC. Residues: CVSSLRPGYEQYF.

Remarks on this clonotype: One end of the junction fails to match germline, which may point to a read error. V and J are TRBV28 and TRBJ1-1; possible D gene TRBD1, 5 bases. Germline V CDR1 and CDR2: MDHEN, SYDVKM. There are 12 residues in the CDR3. This CDR3 reads CASRITGGEASF. The DNA of the CDR3 is TGTGCCAGCAGGATCACGGGGGGTGAAGCTTCCTTT.

With regard to this clonotype: The junction and the germline gene differ at one end; a read error may be behind it. V and J are TRBV29-1 and TRBJ2-7, with 10 bases identical to TRBD2. The CDR3 loop spans 14 amino acids. Germline CDR1 is SQVTM and CDR2 is ANQGSEA. Here the CDR3 reads CIDQGLAGDYEQYF. Written as DNA, the CDR3 is TGTATCGACCAGGGGCTAGCGGGAGATTACGAGCAGTACTTC.

Regarding this clonotype: Given a much more abundant clone one base away, this may be a read error. The chain combines TRBV10-3 with TRBJ1-2; D call uncertain. The CDR3 runs 16 residues. The germline gives CDR1 ENHRY, CDR2 SYGVKD. The CDR3: CVISEVSSQEVYGYTF. In DNA form, the CDR3 reads TGTGTCATCAGTGAGGTTTCGTCCCAGGAAGTCTATGGCTACACCTTC.

Regarding this clonotype: The junction departs from the called germline gene at one end, perhaps through a read error. The chain links TRBV29-1 to TRBJ2-5; 11 bases agree with TRBD1. Germline CDR1 is SQVTM and CDR2 is ANQGSEA. CDR3 length equals 15 residues. CDR3 DNA sequence: TGCAACATTGAAGCGGACAGGGGGCGAGCAGAGACCCAGTATTTC. Protein: CNIEADRGRAETQYF.

This chain links TRBV6-6 with TRBJ2-5, with 7 bases matching TRBD2. V dropped 9 bases and J dropped 4; count of bases not matched to a gene: 14. Looked up from germline, CDR1 is MNHNY and CDR2 is SVGAGI (reference sequence). The CDR3 runs 15 residues. The CDR3 region is CASIALARGGETQYF. The CDR3 region has the DNA TGTGCCAGTATCGCACTAGCGAGAGGTGGAGAGACCCAGTACTTC.

V is TRBV5-1 and J is TRBJ2-7; the D call may be TRBD1 or TRBD2 (5 bases each). The germline CDR1 and CDR2 sequences are SGHRS and YFSETQ. V lost 5 bases and J 3 bases, leaving 12 bases between the germline ends. CDR3 length: 13 amino acids. In nucleotides, the CDR3 is TGCGCCAGCAGAACAGAGGGACGCTACGAGCAGTACTTC. Its protein is CASRTEGRYEQYF.

Comment on this clonotype: This could be a read error, since a much larger clone is one nucleotide away. It is likely a read error, because the conserved phenylalanine at the end of the CDR3 is missing. The CDR3 loop reads CASSPGLAQNTGELFL. CDR3 nucleotide sequence: TGTGCCAGCAGCCCCGGACTAGCGCAGAACACCGGGGAGCTGTTTTTG. The V call is TRBV5-4, the J call TRBJ2-2, with 9 bases that match TRBD2. This CDR3 is built from 16 residues. The trim removed 4 bases at V and 1 base at J, leaving 5 bases unmatched. Germline CDR1 reads SGHNT; CDR2 reads YYREEE (reference sequence).